There are a few counts of the clone carrying this T cell receptor beta chain. The data are from a study of blood T cell repertoires in COVID-19. Per the study methods: How many nucleated cells were present was estimated from reference gene primer amplification. Using immunoSEQ multiplex PCR, the repertoire was profiled, and TCRdb retains in-frame clones only, with some absent. The V and J calls and the clone size are those of that table, but D and trimming were determined from the DNA. The profile shows approximately 150,000 clones, around 83% of them singletons. This CDR3 has 15 residues. CDR1 is KGHSH and CDR2 is LQKENI in the germline V gene. V lost 5 bases, J lost 5 bases, and 8 bases stayed unmatched.

This receptor was identified in a human donor in a cohort sampled during active COVID-19. The sequenced sample was peripheral blood. The V and J genes are TRBV18 and TRBJ2-7; 11 positions agree with TRBD2. The CDR3 loop reads CASSLAGGPDNEQYF. The CDR3 DNA reads as TGTGCCAGCTCATTAGCGGGAGGGCCTGATAACGAGCAGTACTTC.